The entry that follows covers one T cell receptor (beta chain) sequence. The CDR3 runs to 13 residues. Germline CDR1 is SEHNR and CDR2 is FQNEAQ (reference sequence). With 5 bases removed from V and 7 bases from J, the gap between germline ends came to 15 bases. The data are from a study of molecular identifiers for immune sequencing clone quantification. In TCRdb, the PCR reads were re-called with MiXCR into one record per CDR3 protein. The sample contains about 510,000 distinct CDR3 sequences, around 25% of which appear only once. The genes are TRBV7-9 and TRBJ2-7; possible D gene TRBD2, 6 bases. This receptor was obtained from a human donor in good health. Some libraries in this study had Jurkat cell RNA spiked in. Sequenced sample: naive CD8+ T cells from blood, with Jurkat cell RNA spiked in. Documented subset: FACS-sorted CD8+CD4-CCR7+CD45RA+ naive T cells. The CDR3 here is CASSPPAAGEQYF. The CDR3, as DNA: TGTGCCAGCAGCCCGCCAGCGGCGGGGGAGCAGTACTTC.